This T cell receptor beta chain was recorded in a study of shared clonotypes between healthy human individuals. With 6 bases clipped from V and 5 bases from J, the junction kept 9 bases outside the gene matches. The germline gives CDR1 LNHNV, CDR2 YYDKDF (reference sequence). This CDR3 has 15 residues. Naive CD8 cells, CD45RO-negative and positively selected for CCR7, excluded terminally differentiated effector memory CD45RA+ cells. The method was immunoSEQ multiplex PCR; TCRdb's version includes in-frame clones alone and lacks a portion of them. Found here are about 2.2 million clones, under 95% of them singletons; the top ten hold 1.5% to 2%.

The sequencing sample was made of naive CD8+ T cells from PBMCs. This sequence joins TRBV15 and TRBJ2-2, with TRBD1 matching 7 bases. This clonotype was sampled from a man aged 18 to 35 in good health. Some clones in this sample may be carry-over from other donors' samples. Written as DNA, the CDR3 is TGTGCCACCAGTTCGAGAGGGACAGCAACCGGGGAGCTGTTTTTT. Its translation is CATSSRGTATGELFF. The full variable domain, completed using reference TRBV15 and TRBJ2-2, is DAMVIQNPRYQVTQFGKPVTLSCSQTLNHNVMYWYQQKSSQAPKLLFHYYDKDFNNEADTPDNFQSRRPNTSFCFLDIRSPGLGDTAMYLCATSSRGTATGELFFGEGSRLTVL.